Shown below are 8 T cell receptor beta chains from a single sample sequenced in a study of shared clonotypes between healthy human individuals. The assay was immunoSEQ multiplex PCR, and TCRdb's table has in-frame clones only and misses some. The sample lists some 1.4 million clones; approximately 97% were seen once. Sequenced material: naive CD4+ T cells sorted from blood. As to subset: CD45RA+ positively selected. These receptors all come from a man aged 25-40 years in good health.

The chain links TRBV6-1 to TRBJ1-3; perhaps TRBD1 as D (6 bases). This CDR3 spans 17 amino acids. Germline V gene data show CDR1 as MNHNS and CDR2 as SASEGT. The V end was cut by 1 base, the J end by 0 bases, with 13 bases between. CDR3 region: CASSEGRGGSSGNTIYF. Written as DNA, the CDR3 is TGTGCCAGCAGTGAAGGTCGGGGGGGCAGCTCTGGAAACACCATATATTTT.

As for this clone: The sample carries other DNA sequences with the same CDR3. The chain has TRBV27 and TRBJ2-3; TRBD1 or TRBD2 may be the D gene (5 bases each). V gave up 2 bases and J gave up 5 bases, with 8 bases separating them. From germline, CDR1 is MNHEY and CDR2 SMNVEV (reference sequence). The CDR3 length is 13 residues. The CDR3 DNA reads as TGTGCCAGCAGTTTAAGGGGAGAAGATACGCAGTATTTT. Translation gives CASSLRGEDTQYF.

V usage is TRBV5-1 and J usage is TRBJ2-7; D is undetermined. CDR3 length equals 14 residues. V gave up 1 base and J gave up 0 bases, with 8 bases separating them. Germline V CDR1 and CDR2: SGHRS, YFSETQ. The CDR3: CASSLHPSSYEQYF. Here the CDR3 DNA reads TGCGCCAGCAGCTTGCATCCGAGCTCCTACGAGCAGTACTTC.

This clone has a single count. V and J are TRBV25-1 and TRBJ1-2; TRBD1 matches 9 bases. This CDR3 spans 12 amino acids. With 9 bases clipped from V and 3 bases from J, the junction kept 2 bases outside the gene matches. Germline V lookup: CDR1 MGHDK, CDR2 SYGVNS. The CDR3 DNA reads TGTGCCAGTCGACAGGGGGACTATGGCTACACCTTC. Residues: CASRQGDYGYTF.

The J gene is TRBJ1-4, the V gene TRBV28, with 10 bases that match TRBD1. CDR1 and CDR2 (germline): MDHEN, SYDVKM. Trimming at V came to 0 bases and at J to 8 bases, leaving 6 bases not matched to a gene. CDR3 length: 16 amino acids. CDR3 protein: CASSLWGTGVGEKLFF. For the CDR3, the DNA is TGTGCCAGCAGTTTATGGGGGACAGGGGTCGGCGAAAAACTGTTTTTT.

This chain uses TRBV30 with TRBJ2-5, with D perhaps matching TRBD1 or TRBD2 (6 bases each). Germline values: CDR1 GTSNPN, CDR2 SVGIG (reference sequence). The CDR3 contains 13 residues. V lost 5 bases and J 0 bases, leaving 10 bases between the germline ends. The CDR3 reads CAWGGTHQETQYF. In DNA, the CDR3 is TGTGCCTGGGGCGGGACACACCAAGAGACCCAGTACTTC.

The chain is built from TRBV6-1 and TRBJ2-7; unclear D gene. In germline, CDR1 is MNHNS, CDR2 SASEGT. Trimming shortened V by 8 bases and J by 5 bases, and 13 bases separated the two germline ends. This CDR3 spans 12 amino acids. DNA of the CDR3: TGTGCCAGCGGTCTATGGTCGGACGAGCAGTACTTC. Encoded protein: CASGLWSDEQYF.

This chain connects TRBV19 to TRBJ2-3; 12 nucleotides agree with TRBD2. Germline-derived CDR1 and CDR2 are LNHDA and SQIVND (reference sequence). This CDR3 is 16 amino acids long. Trimming removed 7 bases from V and 0 bases from J; junction bases left unmatched: 5. The CDR3 coding sequence is TGTGCCAGTACGAGACTAGCGGGAGCTAGCACAGATACGCAGTATTTT. It encodes CASTRLAGASTDTQYF. Using reference TRBV19 and TRBJ2-3 for the parts outside the CDR3, the full variable domain is DGGITQSPKYLFRKEGQNVTLSCEQNLNHDAMYWYRQDPGQGLRLIYYSQIVNDFQKGDIAEGYSVSREKKESFPLTVTSAQKNPTAFYLCASTRLAGASTDTQYFGPGTRLTVL.